What follows are 2 T cell receptor beta chains derived from one specimen sequenced in a study of neoadjuvant anti-PD-1 for oral cavity cancer. TCRdb's copy holds only in-frame clones and misses some; the assay was immunoSEQ multiplex PCR. Among 72,000 or so clones, about four fifths were seen once, and the ten largest hold 3% to 3.5%. Specimen: PBMCs, collected before nivolumab (anti-PD-1) treatment. The receptors shown here come from a person aged 35-79 years with oral cavity squamous cell carcinoma.

This chain uses TRBV5-6 with TRBJ1-1; 11 positions agree with TRBD1. Germline lookup yields CDR1 SGHDT and CDR2 YYEEEE. The CDR3 extends over 17 amino acids. The V and J ends lost 2 bases and 3 bases, in that order; junction bases with no gene match: 9. This chain's CDR3 is CASSFSGTGGRDTEAFF. CDR3 DNA: TGTGCCAGCAGCTTTTCCGGGACAGGGGGACGTGACACTGAAGCTTTCTTT.

The gene calls are TRBV15 and TRBJ1-4, with no clear D. Germline CDR1 LNHNV, CDR2 YYDKDF (reference sequence). This CDR3 spans 16 amino acids. V was cut by 1 base and J by 3 bases, with 12 bases left in between. The CDR3: CATSRAPGSSNEKLFF. DNA for the CDR3: TGTGCCACCAGCAGAGCCCCGGGGTCCTCTAATGAAAAACTGTTTTTT.